These 22 T cell receptor beta chains were all obtained from the same sample, sequenced in a study of CD8+CD57+ T cells in acquired aplastic anemia. The template used for profiling TCR beta VDJ and CDR3 was genomic DNA. MiXCR, run by TCRdb on the reads, gives a single entry per CDR3 protein. In the table there are some 48,000 distinct CDR3 sequences, about three quarters of which are singletons. The source material was sorted CD4+, CD8+, or CD8+CD57+ T cells (not recorded which) from PBMCs. The receptors were sampled from a human donor in good health, serving as a control.

This clonotype has more than one count but fewer than ten. V is TRBV19 and J is TRBJ1-6; possible D gene TRBD1, 5 bases. The V gene's germline CDR1 is LNHDA and CDR2 SQIVND (reference sequence). Deletions cut 7 bases from V and 6 bases from J, with 13 bases between. The CDR3 has 14 residues. The CDR3 here is CASKVGHTNSPLHF. Here the CDR3 DNA reads TGTGCCAGTAAAGTCGGACACACTAATTCACCCCTCCACTTT.

The J gene is TRBJ1-1, the V gene TRBV2; D perhaps matches TRBD1 (5 bases). Germline V lookup: CDR1 SNHLY, CDR2 FYNNEI. The CDR3 length is 12 residues. Trimming left V 3 bases short and J 11 bases short, with 13 bases between. CDR3 in amino acids: CASSDSGNRAFF. In DNA, the CDR3 is TGTGCCAGCAGTGACTCAGGGAATCGGGCTTTCTTT.

The V call is TRBV10-2, the J call TRBJ1-3; D not resolved. The germline V gene has CDR1 WSHSY and CDR2 SAAADI. This CDR3 region has 15 residues. With 4 bases removed from V and 0 bases from J, the gap between germline ends came to 10 bases. DNA of the CDR3: TGCGCCAGCAGTGCGCAGGTTCGCTCTGGAAACACCATATATTTT. Its protein is CASSAQVRSGNTIYF.

The sample holds a few counts of this clonotype. The chain joins TRBV20-1 to TRBJ1-6; a weak D match, TRBD1 (5 bases). V lost 2 bases to trimming and J lost 6 bases, with 17 bases between them. Germline V lookup: CDR1 DFQATT, CDR2 SNEGSKA (reference sequence). The CDR3 consists of 16 residues. Here the CDR3 reads CSARPQGPVSNSPLHF. The CDR3 DNA reads TGCAGTGCTAGACCTCAGGGCCCCGTATCTAATTCACCCCTCCACTTT.

This clonotype was picked up one time. This chain joins TRBV11-1 and TRBJ2-1; 9 bases align to TRBD1. V gave up 5 bases and J gave up 6 bases; unmatched junction bases: 5. CDR1 and CDR2 from the germline V gene are SGHAT and FQDESV (reference sequence). This CDR3 is 14 amino acids long. CDR3: CASSTGTGRNEQFF. The CDR3 coding sequence is TGTGCCAGCAGCACCGGGACAGGGCGCAATGAGCAGTTCTTC.

This clonotype appeared a few times. The chain employs TRBV29-1 and TRBJ1-1; TRBD1 is a possible D gene (6 bases). V gave up 7 bases and J gave up 4 bases, with 16 bases separating them. This CDR3 has 13 residues. In germline, CDR1 is SQVTM, CDR2 ANQGSEA. CDR3 nucleotide sequence: TGCAGCGCAACTAACAGGGAGGGCACTGAAGCTTTCTTT. Its translation is CSATNREGTEAFF.

With regard to this clonotype: Lacking the conserved final phenylalanine or tryptophan, this CDR3 likely reflects a read error. J is TRBJ2-5 and V is TRBV7-9, with 9 positions matching TRBD2. This CDR3 has 14 residues. The V gene end was trimmed by 5 bases and the J gene end by 4 bases; junction bases not matched to a gene: 5. Germline CDR1 SEHNR, CDR2 FQNEAQ (reference sequence). The CDR3 loop is CASSRGGALETQYL. In DNA, the CDR3 is TGTGCCAGCAGCCGCGGGGGGGCGCTAGAGACCCAGTACCTC.

This rearrangement joins TRBV10-2 to TRBJ1-6; 9 positions match TRBD1. Germline assignment: CDR1 WSHSY and CDR2 SAAADI. The CDR3 runs 13 residues. V shed 10 bases, J shed 14 bases, and the junction held 12 bases outside the gene matches. The CDR3 region is CATGGQGTATLHF. The CDR3 DNA follows: TGCGCCACCGGAGGACAGGGGACGGCGACCCTCCACTTT.

The rearrangement uses TRBV29-1 and TRBJ1-1; 7 nucleotides agree with TRBD1. The CDR3 is 13 amino acids. With V trimmed by 4 bases and J by 3 bases, 5 bases remained unmatched. Germline-derived CDR1 and CDR2 are SQVTM and ANQGSEA. The CDR3 spells CSVVRQGDTEAFF. Written as DNA, the CDR3 is TGCAGCGTTGTCAGGCAGGGGGACACTGAAGCTTTCTTT.

This clonotype was found a few times. The chain links TRBV2 to TRBJ2-5; D gene unclear. With 2 bases removed from V and 5 bases from J, the gap between germline ends came to 3 bases. Per germline, CDR1 SNHLY and CDR2 FYNNEI. The CDR3 totals 11 residues. The DNA of the CDR3 is TGTGCCAGCAGTGAAATGGAGACCCAGTACTTC. This sequence encodes CASSEMETQYF.

The chain carries TRBV7-9 and TRBJ2-5; D could derive from TRBD1 or TRBD2 (5 bases each). V was trimmed by 4 bases and J by 5 bases, leaving 14 bases between them. The CDR3 consists of 14 residues. CDR1 and CDR2 (germline): SEHNR, FQNEAQ (reference sequence). This chain's CDR3 is CASSSNGGLETQYF. As DNA, the CDR3 is TGTGCCAGCAGCTCCAATGGGGGTTTGGAGACCCAGTACTTC.

The V and J genes are TRBV2 and TRBJ1-3, with D possibly matching TRBD1 (6 bases). V was cut by 4 bases and J by 7 bases, with 11 bases left in between. Per the germline V gene, CDR1 is SNHLY and CDR2 is FYNNEI. The CDR3 has 13 amino acids. The CDR3 spells CASSGQATNTIYF. Here the CDR3 DNA reads TGTGCCAGCAGTGGACAGGCGACGAACACCATATATTTT.

This clonotype was detected once. The chain has TRBV20-1 and TRBJ1-6, with a weak D call TRBD1 (5 bases). Germline V gene data show CDR1 as DFQATT and CDR2 as SNEGSKA (reference sequence). V was pared by 0 bases and J by 10 bases, with 16 bases between. The CDR3 spans 15 residues. The CDR3: CSAREGTEASSPLHF. For the CDR3, the DNA is TGCAGTGCTAGAGAGGGGACCGAGGCTAGCTCACCCCTCCACTTT.

This clonotype appeared once. The DNA for the CDR3 is TGTGCCACCAGCAGAGAGCCCGGTATGGGCAACTATGGCTACACCTTC. Translating it yields CATSREPGMGNYGYTF. V gene TRBV15 combines with J gene TRBJ1-2; D is undetermined. V gave up 0 bases and J gave up 2 bases, with 13 bases separating them. The CDR3 is 16 residues long. Germline-derived CDR1 and CDR2 are LNHNV and YYDKDF (reference sequence).

This chain connects TRBV30 to TRBJ2-5, with 9 bases lining up with TRBD1. Germline V CDR1 and CDR2: GTSNPN, SVGIG (reference sequence). The CDR3 is 15 residues long. With 7 bases clipped from V and 0 bases from J, the junction kept 9 bases outside the gene matches. CDR3 amino acids: CASLPGQGNQETQYF. The CDR3 nucleotides are TGTGCCTCCCTACCGGGACAGGGCAACCAAGAGACCCAGTACTTC.

This clonotype has just one count. The genes are TRBV29-1 and TRBJ1-1; D is possibly TRBD1 (5 bases). The germline gives CDR1 SQVTM, CDR2 ANQGSEA. Deletions cut 4 bases from V and 3 bases from J, with 9 bases between. The CDR3 is 12 amino acids. DNA of the CDR3: TGCAGCGTTGGAGTGGGGGACACTGAAGCTTTCTTT. Its translation is CSVGVGDTEAFF.

Here the CDR3 reads CATSRDAGVAPGYTF. The CDR3 DNA is TGTGCCACCAGCAGAGATGCGGGGGTTGCCCCTGGCTACACCTTC. This chain uses TRBV15 with TRBJ1-2, with a possible D match to TRBD1 (5 bases). Trimming took 0 bases from V and 7 from J, leaving 15 bases between them. CDR1 and CDR2 (germline): LNHNV, YYDKDF (reference sequence). The CDR3 has 15 amino acids.

The gene calls are TRBV10-3 and TRBJ1-6, with a tentative D call TRBD1 (5 bases). This CDR3 comprises 16 residues. Trimming took 10 bases from V and 6 from J, leaving 22 bases between them. Germline V gene lookup returns CDR1 ENHRY and CDR2 SYGVKD. The CDR3 nucleotides are TGTGCCAGCACCTCCCGGTATGGAGACAGTAATTCACCCCTCCACTTT. Translating it yields CASTSRYGDSNSPLHF.

This chain links TRBV20-1 with TRBJ2-2; 11 bases are shared with TRBD2. Germline trimming cut 6 bases from V and 3 bases from J; bases unmatched to any gene: 6. The CDR3 spans 15 residues. The germline gives CDR1 DFQATT, CDR2 SNEGSKA (reference sequence). The CDR3 DNA reads as TGCAGTGCCAAGACTAGCGGGACTCACACCGGGGAGCTGTTTTTT. This codes for CSAKTSGTHTGELFF.

DNA for the CDR3: TGTGCCAGCAGCTTATCAGGAAACACCGGGGAGCTGTTTTTT. Protein: CASSLSGNTGELFF. The chain recombines TRBV7-9 with TRBJ2-2; D is uncertain. The V and J ends lost 2 bases and 2 bases respectively, with 6 bases between them. The CDR3 extends over 14 amino acids. CDR1 is SEHNR, CDR2 FQNEAQ, per germline (reference sequence).

This clonotype was seen a handful of times. This sequence joins TRBV4-1 and TRBJ2-7; TRBD2 is a possible D gene (5 bases). V was clipped by 4 bases and J by 9 bases, with 13 bases between them. The germline V gene has CDR1 MGHRA and CDR2 YSYEKL. The CDR3 is 12 amino acids. The CDR3 loop is CASSPTGVGQYF. CDR3 coding DNA: TGCGCCAGCAGCCCGACCGGGGTCGGGCAGTACTTC.

In its sample, this clonotype was seen once. V gene TRBV2 combines with J gene TRBJ1-1; possibly TRBD1 for D (6 bases). This CDR3 region has 10 residues. Germline CDR1 reads SNHLY; CDR2 reads FYNNEI. V dropped 6 bases and J dropped 8 bases, with 7 bases sitting between them. The CDR3 reads CASRGHEAFF. The DNA for the CDR3 is TGTGCCAGCAGGGGACACGAAGCTTTCTTT.